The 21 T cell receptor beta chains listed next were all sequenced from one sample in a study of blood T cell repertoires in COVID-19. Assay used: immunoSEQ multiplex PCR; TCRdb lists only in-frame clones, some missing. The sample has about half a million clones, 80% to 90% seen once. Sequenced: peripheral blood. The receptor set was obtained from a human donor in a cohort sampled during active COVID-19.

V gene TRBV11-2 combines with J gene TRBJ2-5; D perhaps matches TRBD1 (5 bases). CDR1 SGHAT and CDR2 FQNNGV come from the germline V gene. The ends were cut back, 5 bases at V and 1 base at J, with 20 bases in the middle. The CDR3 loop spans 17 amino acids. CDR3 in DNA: TGTGCCAGCAGCCCTAGACCCCAAAGTGGGGCCCAAGAGACCCAGTACTTC. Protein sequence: CASSPRPQSGAQETQYF.

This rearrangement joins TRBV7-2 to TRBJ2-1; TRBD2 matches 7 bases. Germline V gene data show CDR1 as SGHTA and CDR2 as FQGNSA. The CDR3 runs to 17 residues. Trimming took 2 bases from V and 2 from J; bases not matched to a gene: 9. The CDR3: CASSLIDLAGAYNEQFF. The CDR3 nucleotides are TGTGCCAGCAGCTTAATCGATCTGGCGGGAGCCTACAATGAGCAGTTCTTC.

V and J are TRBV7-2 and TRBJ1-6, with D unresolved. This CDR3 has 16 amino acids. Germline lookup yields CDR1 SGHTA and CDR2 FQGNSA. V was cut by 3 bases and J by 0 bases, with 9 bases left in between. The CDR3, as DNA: TGTGCCAGCAGCTTGCCAGGAAGCTCCTATAATTCACCCCTCCACTTT. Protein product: CASSLPGSSYNSPLHF. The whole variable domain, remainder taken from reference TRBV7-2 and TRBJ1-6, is GAGVSQSPSNKVTEKGKDVELRCDPISGHTALYWYRQSLGQGLEFLIYFQGNSAPDKSGLPSDRFSAERTGGSVSTLTIQRTQQEDSAVYLCASSLPGSSYNSPLHFGNGTRLTVT.

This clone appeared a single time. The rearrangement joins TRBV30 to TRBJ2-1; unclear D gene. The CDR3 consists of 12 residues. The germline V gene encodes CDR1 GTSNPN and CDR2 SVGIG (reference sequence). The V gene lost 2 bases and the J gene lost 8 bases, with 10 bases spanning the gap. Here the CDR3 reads CAWSPTLDEQFF. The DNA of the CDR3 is TGTGCCTGGAGTCCGACTCTCGATGAGCAGTTCTTC. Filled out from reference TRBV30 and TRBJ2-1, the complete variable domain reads SQTIHQWPATLVQPVGSPLSLECTVEGTSNPNLYWYRQAAGRGLQLLFYSVGIGQISSEVPQNLSASRPQDRQFILSSKKLLLSDSGFYLCAWSPTLDEQFFGPGTRLTVL.

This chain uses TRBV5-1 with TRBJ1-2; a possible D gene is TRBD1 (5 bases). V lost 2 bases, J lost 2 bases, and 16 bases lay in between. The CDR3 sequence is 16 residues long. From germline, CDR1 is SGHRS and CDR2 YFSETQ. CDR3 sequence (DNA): TGCGCCAGCAGCTTTACGGACGGAGGGGCCAACTATGGCTACACCTTC. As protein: CASSFTDGGANYGYTF.

The CDR3 nucleotides are TGTGCCAGCAGTGACGGGAGGGCCCCCTATGGCTACACCTTC. Amino acids: CASSDGRAPYGYTF. The rearrangement links TRBV6-1 to TRBJ1-2; D unclear. The CDR3 spans 14 residues. V was clipped by 3 bases and J by 4 bases, with 12 bases between them. Germline values: CDR1 MNHNS, CDR2 SASEGT.

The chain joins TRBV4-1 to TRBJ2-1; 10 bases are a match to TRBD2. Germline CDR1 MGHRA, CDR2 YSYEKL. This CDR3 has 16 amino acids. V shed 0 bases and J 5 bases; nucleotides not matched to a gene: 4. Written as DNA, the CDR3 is TGCGCCAGCAGCCAAGAGGGACTAGCGCTTCACAATGAGCAGTTCTTC. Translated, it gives CASSQEGLALHNEQFF.

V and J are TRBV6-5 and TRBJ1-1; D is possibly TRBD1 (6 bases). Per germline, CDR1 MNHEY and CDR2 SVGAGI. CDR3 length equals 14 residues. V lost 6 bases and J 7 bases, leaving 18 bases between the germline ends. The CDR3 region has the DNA TGTGCCAGCAGAAAGATCAGGGGAATCGGTGAAGCTTTCTTT. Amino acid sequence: CASRKIRGIGEAFF.

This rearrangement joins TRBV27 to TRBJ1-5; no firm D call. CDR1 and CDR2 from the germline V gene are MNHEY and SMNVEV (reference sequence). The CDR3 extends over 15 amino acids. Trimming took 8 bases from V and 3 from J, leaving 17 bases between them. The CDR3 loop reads CASPTSRLLNQPQHF. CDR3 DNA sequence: TGTGCCAGCCCGACGAGTCGACTTCTCAATCAGCCCCAGCATTTT.

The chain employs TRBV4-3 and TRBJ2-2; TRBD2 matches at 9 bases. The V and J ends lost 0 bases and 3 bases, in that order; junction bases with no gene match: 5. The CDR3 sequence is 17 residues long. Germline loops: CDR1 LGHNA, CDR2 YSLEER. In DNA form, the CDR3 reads TGCGCCAGCAGCCAAGAATTGGGACTAGCAGACACCGGGGAGCTGTTTTTT. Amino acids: CASSQELGLADTGELFF.

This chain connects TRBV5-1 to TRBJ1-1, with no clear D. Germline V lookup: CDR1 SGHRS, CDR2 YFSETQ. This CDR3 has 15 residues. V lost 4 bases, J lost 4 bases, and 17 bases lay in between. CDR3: CASSLSRRGSTEAFF. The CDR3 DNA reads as TGCGCCAGCAGCCTAAGTAGGCGAGGGAGCACTGAAGCTTTCTTT. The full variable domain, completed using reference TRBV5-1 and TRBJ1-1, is KAGVTQTPRYLIKTRGQQVTLSCSPISGHRSVSWYQQTPGQGLQFLFEYFSETQRNKGNFPGRFSGRQFSNSRSEMNVSTLELGDSALYLCASSLSRRGSTEAFFGQGTRLTVV.

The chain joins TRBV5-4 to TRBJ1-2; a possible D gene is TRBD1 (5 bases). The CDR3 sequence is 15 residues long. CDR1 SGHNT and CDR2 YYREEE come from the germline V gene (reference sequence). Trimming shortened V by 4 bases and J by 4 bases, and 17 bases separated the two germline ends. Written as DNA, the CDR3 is TGTGCCAGCAGCCTCATCTCCCAGGGCGGCTATGGCTACACCTTC. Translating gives CASSLISQGGYGYTF.

In DNA form, the CDR3 reads TGTGCCAGTAGCCCCCGGACTAGCGGGAGCCCCAACAATGAGCAGTTCTTC. Translation gives CASSPRTSGSPNNEQFF. The J gene is TRBJ2-1, the V gene TRBV19; 13 positions agree with TRBD2. Germline CDR1 reads LNHDA; CDR2 reads SQIVND (reference sequence). The CDR3 loop spans 17 amino acids. V gave up 6 bases and J gave up 5 bases; unmatched junction bases: 10.

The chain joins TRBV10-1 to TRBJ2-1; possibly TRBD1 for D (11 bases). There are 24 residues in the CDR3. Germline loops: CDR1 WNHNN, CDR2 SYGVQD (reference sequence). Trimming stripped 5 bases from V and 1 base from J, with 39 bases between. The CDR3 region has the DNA TGCGCCAGCAGTATGGACAGGGGGCCACACGGGACTAGCGTGCGAAGGGGGTCCTACAATGAGCAGTTCTTC. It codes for CASSMDRGPHGTSVRRGSYNEQFF.

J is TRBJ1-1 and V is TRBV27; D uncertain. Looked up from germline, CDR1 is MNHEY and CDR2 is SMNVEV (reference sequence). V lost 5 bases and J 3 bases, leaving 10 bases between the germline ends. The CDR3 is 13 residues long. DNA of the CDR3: TGTGCCAGCAGTCTCTCTGTCGACACTGAAGCTTTCTTT. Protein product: CASSLSVDTEAFF.

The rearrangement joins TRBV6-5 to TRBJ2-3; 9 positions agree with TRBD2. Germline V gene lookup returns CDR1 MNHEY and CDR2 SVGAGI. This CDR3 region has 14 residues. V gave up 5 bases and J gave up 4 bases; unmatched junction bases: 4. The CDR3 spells CASSSGRTADTQYF. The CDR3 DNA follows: TGTGCCAGCAGTAGCGGGAGGACCGCAGATACGCAGTATTTT.

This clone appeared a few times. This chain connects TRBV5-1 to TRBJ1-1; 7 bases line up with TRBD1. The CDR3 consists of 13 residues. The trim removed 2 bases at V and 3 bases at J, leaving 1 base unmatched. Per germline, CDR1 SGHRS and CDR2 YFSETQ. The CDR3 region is CASSFDRDTEAFF. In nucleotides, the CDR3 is TGCGCCAGCAGCTTTGACAGGGACACTGAAGCTTTCTTT.

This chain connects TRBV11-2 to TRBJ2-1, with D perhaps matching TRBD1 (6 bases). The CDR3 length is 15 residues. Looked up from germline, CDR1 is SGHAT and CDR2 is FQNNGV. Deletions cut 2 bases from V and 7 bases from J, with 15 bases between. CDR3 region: CASSLPYGQGNEQFF. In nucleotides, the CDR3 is TGTGCCAGCAGCTTACCCTATGGGCAGGGGAATGAGCAGTTCTTC. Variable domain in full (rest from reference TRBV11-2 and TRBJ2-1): EAGVAQSPRYKIIEKRQSVAFWCNPISGHATLYWYQQILGQGPKLLIQFQNNGVVDDSQLPKDRFSAERLKGVDSTLKIQPAKLEDSAVYLCASSLPYGQGNEQFFGPGTRLTVL.

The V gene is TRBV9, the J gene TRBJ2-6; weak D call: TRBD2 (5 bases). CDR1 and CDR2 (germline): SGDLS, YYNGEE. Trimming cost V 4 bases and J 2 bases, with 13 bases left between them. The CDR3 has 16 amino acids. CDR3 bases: TGTGCCAGCAGCTTTTCGGGGTACACTGGGGCCAACGTCCTGACTTTC. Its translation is CASSFSGYTGANVLTF.

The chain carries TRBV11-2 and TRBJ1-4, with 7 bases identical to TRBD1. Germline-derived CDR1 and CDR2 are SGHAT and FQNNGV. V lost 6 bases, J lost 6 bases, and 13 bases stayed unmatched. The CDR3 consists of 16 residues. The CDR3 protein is CASRSVGGTVYEKLFF. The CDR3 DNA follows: TGTGCCAGCAGGTCGGTAGGCGGGACAGTCTATGAAAAACTGTTTTTT.

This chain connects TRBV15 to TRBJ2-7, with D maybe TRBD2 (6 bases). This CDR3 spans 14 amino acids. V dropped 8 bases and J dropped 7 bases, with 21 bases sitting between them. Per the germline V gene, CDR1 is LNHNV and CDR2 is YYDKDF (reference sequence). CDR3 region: CATGIRGSYREQYF. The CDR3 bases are TGTGCCACCGGGATTCGGGGGTCCTACCGGGAGCAGTACTTC.